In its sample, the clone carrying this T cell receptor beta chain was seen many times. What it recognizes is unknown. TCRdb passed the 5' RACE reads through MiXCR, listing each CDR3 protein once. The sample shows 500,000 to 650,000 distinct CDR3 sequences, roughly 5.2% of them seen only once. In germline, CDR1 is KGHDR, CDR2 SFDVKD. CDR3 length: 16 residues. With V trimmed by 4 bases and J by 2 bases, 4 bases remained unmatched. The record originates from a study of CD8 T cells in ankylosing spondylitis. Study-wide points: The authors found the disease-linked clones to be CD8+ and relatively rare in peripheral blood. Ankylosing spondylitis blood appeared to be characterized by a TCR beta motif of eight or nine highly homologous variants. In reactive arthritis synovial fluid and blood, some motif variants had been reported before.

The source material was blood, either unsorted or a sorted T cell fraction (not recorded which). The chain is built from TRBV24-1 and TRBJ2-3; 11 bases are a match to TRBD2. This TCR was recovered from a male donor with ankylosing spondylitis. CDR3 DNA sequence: TGTGCCACCAGTGACCCGACTAGCGGGACCACAGATACGCAGTATTTT. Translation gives CATSDPTSGTTDTQYF.